The 7 T cell receptor beta chains given below trace back to one sample, sequenced in a study of T-cell memory formation after mild COVID-19. From the 5' RACE reads, TCRdb called clonotypes with MiXCR, one entry per CDR3 protein. The sample records a few hundred thousand distinct CDR3 sequences, 20% to 25% being singletons. What was sequenced was PBMCs or a T cell subset sorted from them (not recorded which). The receptors originated from a man younger than 35 who had mild COVID-19 (a few samples of this study predate the infection). Cell type and time point are not known.

In its sample, this clonotype was seen many times. The V gene is TRBV6-5, the J gene TRBJ1-1, with D perhaps matching TRBD1 (5 bases). V was cut by 6 bases and J by 3 bases, with 20 bases left in between. The CDR3 runs to 16 residues. The V gene's germline CDR1 is MNHEY and CDR2 SVGAGI. The CDR3 loop reads CASSPGGGWWDTEAFF. The CDR3 region has the DNA TGTGCCAGCAGCCCCGGGGGAGGGTGGTGGGACACTGAAGCTTTCTTT.

This sequence joins TRBV25-1 and TRBJ1-2; tentatively, D is TRBD1 (5 bases). The germline V gene encodes CDR1 MGHDK and CDR2 SYGVNS. Deletions cut 5 bases from V and 6 bases from J, with 16 bases between. The CDR3 sequence is 14 residues long. In DNA, the CDR3 is TGTGCCAGCAGTCCCTTTGGCAGGGTGGATGGCTACACCTTC. Its translation: CASSPFGRVDGYTF.

The rearrangement links TRBV7-8 to TRBJ2-2; tentative D call: TRBD2 (6 bases). The CDR3 extends over 17 amino acids. Trimming shortened V by 5 bases and J by 6 bases, and 22 bases separated the two germline ends. Germline-derived CDR1 and CDR2 are SGHVS and FQNEAQ. The CDR3 here is CASSQKMGSGDPGELFF. The CDR3, as DNA: TGTGCCAGCAGCCAAAAAATGGGGTCGGGGGACCCCGGGGAGCTGTTTTTT. The whole variable domain, remainder taken from reference TRBV7-8 and TRBJ2-2, is GAGVSQSPRYKVAKRGQDVALRCDPISGHVSLFWYQQALGQGPEFLTYFQNEAQLDKSGLPSDRFFAERPEGSVSTLKIQRTQQEDSAVYLCASSQKMGSGDPGELFFGEGSRLTVL.

This clonotype was recorded a few times. CDR3 DNA sequence: TGTGCCAGCAGCTCGGGACCTGGAAACACCATATATTTT. Protein sequence: CASSSGPGNTIYF. The V call is TRBV7-9, the J call TRBJ1-3, with D perhaps TRBD1 (5 bases). This CDR3 spans 13 amino acids. Trimming removed 4 bases from V and 2 bases from J, with 6 bases in between. From germline, CDR1 is SEHNR and CDR2 FQNEAQ (reference sequence).

The table lists this clonotype with a few counts. The chain joins TRBV11-2 to TRBJ2-7; TRBD2 might be the D (6 bases). The CDR3 runs to 11 residues. In germline, CDR1 is SGHAT, CDR2 FQNNGV. V was clipped by 5 bases and J by 7 bases, with 9 bases between them. The CDR3 reads CASSGTQEQYF. Written as DNA, the CDR3 is TGTGCCAGCAGCGGGACTCAAGAGCAGTACTTC.

The J gene is TRBJ2-2, the V gene TRBV4-2, with D perhaps matching TRBD2 (6 bases). The CDR3 is made up of 16 amino acids. Trimming removed 1 base from V and 4 bases from J, with 13 bases in between. Germline lookup yields CDR1 LGHNA and CDR2 YNFKEQ. The CDR3 coding sequence is TGTGCCAGCAGCCAAGTTGCCGGGGGAGCCACCGGGGAGCTGTTTTTT. This sequence encodes CASSQVAGGATGELFF.

The chain employs TRBV6-5 and TRBJ1-2; TRBD1 is a possible D gene (6 bases). This CDR3 spans 16 amino acids. Deletions cut 2 bases from V and 2 bases from J, with 15 bases between. CDR1 is MNHEY and CDR2 is SVGAGI in the germline V gene. The CDR3 sequence: CASSYVRGGANYGYTF. The CDR3 DNA reads TGTGCCAGCAGTTACGTCCGAGGGGGTGCAAACTATGGCTACACCTTC.